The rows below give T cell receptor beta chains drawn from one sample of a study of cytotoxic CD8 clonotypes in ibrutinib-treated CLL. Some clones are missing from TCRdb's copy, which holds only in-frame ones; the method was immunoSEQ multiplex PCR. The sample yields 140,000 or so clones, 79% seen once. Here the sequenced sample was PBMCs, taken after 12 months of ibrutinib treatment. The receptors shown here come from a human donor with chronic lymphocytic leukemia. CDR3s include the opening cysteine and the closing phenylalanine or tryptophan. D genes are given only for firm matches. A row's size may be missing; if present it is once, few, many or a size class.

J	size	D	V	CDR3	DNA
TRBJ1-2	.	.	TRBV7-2	CASSLGPQYGYTF	TGTGCCAGCAGCTTAGGTCCACAGTATGGCTACACCTTC
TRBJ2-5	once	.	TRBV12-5	CASGPWDGQETQYF	TGTGCTAGTGGTCCCTGGGACGGACAAGAGACCCAGTACTTC
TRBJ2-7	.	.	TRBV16	CASSSDDIPPYEQYF	TGTGCCAGCAGCTCGGACGACATACCGCCCTACGAGCAGTACTTC
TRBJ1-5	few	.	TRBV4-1	CASSLEARDQPQHF	TGCGCCAGCAGCCTAGAAGCTCGGGATCAGCCCCAGCATTTT
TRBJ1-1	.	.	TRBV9	CASSVGSTGLPEAFF	TGTGCCAGCAGCGTCGGAAGTACAGGGCTCCCTGAAGCTTTCTTT
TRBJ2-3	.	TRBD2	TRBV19	CASSVKAGGPADTQYF	TGTGCCAGTAGTGTTAAAGCGGGAGGGCCGGCAGATACGCAGTATTTT
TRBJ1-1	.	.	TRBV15	CATSRGGEGRGEAFF	TGTGCCACCAGCAGAGGTGGGGAAGGGAGGGGTGAAGCTTTCTTT
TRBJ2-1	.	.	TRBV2	CASSEVLVGDNEQFF	TGTGCCAGCAGTGAAGTACTAGTAGGAGACAATGAGCAGTTCTTC
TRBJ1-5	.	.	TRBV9	CASSVAIAGAGSQPQHF	TGTGCCAGCAGCGTAGCTATCGCAGGCGCGGGAAGTCAGCCCCAGCATTTT
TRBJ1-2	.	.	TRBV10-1	CASCLIPGPNYGYTF	TGCGCCAGCTGTTTGATTCCGGGACCCAACTATGGCTACACCTTC
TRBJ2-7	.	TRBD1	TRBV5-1	CASSLYGQAAFEQYF	TGCGCCAGCAGCTTGTATGGACAGGCCGCGTTCGAGCAGTACTTC
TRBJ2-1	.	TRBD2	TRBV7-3	CASSLRGGSYSNEQFF	TGTGCCAGCAGCTTAAGAGGCGGGAGTTATTCTAATGAGCAGTTCTTC
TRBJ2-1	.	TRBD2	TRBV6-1	CATEREGGYNEQFF	TGTGCCACCGAGCGGGAGGGGGGCTACAATGAGCAGTTCTTC
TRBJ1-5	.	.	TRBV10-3	CAISEQGVGNQPQHF	TGTGCCATCAGTGAGCAGGGTGTTGGCAATCAGCCCCAGCATTTT
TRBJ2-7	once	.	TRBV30	CAWSSNTYEQYF	TGTGCCTGGAGCTCTAACACCTACGAGCAGTACTTC
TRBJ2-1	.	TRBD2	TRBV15	CATSRSPPGLGGNEQFF	TGTGCCACCAGCAGAAGTCCCCCGGGACTAGGGGGCAATGAGCAGTTCTTC
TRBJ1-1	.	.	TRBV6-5	CASSYRTDRFDTEAFF	TGTGCCAGCAGTTATCGGACTGACAGGTTTGACACTGAAGCTTTCTTT
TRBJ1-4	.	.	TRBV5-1	CASSFSGTENEKLFF	TGCGCCAGCAGCTTCTCCGGGACGGAGAATGAAAAACTGTTTTTT
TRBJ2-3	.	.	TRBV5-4	CASSSGTSADTQYF	TGTGCCAGCAGCTCGGGGACCTCTGCGGATACGCAGTATTTT
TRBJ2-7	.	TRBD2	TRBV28	CASKRSGGPQYEQYF	TGTGCCAGCAAGAGGTCGGGAGGGCCACAGTACGAGCAGTACTTC
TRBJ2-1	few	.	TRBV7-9	CASSLDTGNEQFF	TGTGCCAGCAGCTTAGATACAGGGAATGAGCAGTTCTTC
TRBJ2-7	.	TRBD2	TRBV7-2	CASSLGLAGGHEQYF	TGTGCCAGCAGCTTAGGGCTAGCGGGAGGCCACGAGCAGTACTTC
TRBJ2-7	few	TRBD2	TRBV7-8	CASSFAGGSYEQYF	TGTGCCAGCAGCTTTGCGGGAGGCTCCTACGAGCAGTACTTC
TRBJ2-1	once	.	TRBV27	CASSIRLNYNEQFF	TGTGCCAGCAGCATTAGACTCAACTACAATGAGCAGTTCTTC
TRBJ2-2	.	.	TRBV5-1	CASSSQVGGNTGELFF	TGCGCCAGCAGCTCACAAGTAGGGGGAAACACCGGGGAGCTGTTTTTT
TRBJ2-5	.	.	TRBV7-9	CASSFGLQETQYF	TGTGCCAGCAGCTTCGGCCTACAAGAGACCCAGTACTTC
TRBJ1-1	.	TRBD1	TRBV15	CATSPHRGLDTEAFF	TGTGCCACCAGCCCTCACAGGGGGCTTGACACTGAAGCTTTCTTT
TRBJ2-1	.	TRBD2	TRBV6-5	CASSTSGDYNEQFF	TGTGCCAGCAGTACTAGCGGAGATTACAATGAGCAGTTCTTC
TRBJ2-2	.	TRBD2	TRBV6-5	CASSSLGSGSSGELFF	TGTGCCAGCAGTTCCTTGGGTAGCGGGAGCTCCGGGGAGCTGTTTTTT
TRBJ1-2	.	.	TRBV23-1	CASSQHPAGNYGYTF	TGCGCCAGCAGTCAACATCCGGCAGGGAACTATGGCTACACCTTC
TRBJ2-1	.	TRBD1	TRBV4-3	CASSQDPRQGHNEQFF	TGCGCCAGCAGCCAAGATCCGAGACAGGGCCACAATGAGCAGTTCTTC
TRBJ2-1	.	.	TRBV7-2	CASSFRPGVNEQFF	TGTGCCAGCAGCTTCCGCCCCGGGGTGAATGAGCAGTTCTTC
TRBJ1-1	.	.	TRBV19	CASSNRAMNTEAFF	TGTGCCAGTAGTAACAGGGCGATGAACACTGAAGCTTTCTTT
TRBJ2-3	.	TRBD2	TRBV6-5	CASSLAGGPDTQYF	TGTGCCAGCAGTTTAGCGGGAGGGCCGGATACGCAGTATTTT